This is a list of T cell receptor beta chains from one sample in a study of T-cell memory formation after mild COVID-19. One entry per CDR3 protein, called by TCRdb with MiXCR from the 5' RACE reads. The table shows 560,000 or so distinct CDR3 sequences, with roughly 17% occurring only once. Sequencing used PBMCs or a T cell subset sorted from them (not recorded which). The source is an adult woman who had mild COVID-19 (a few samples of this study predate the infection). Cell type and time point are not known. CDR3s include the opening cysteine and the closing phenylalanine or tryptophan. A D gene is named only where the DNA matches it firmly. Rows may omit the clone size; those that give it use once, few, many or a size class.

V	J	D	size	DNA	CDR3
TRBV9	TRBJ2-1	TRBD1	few	TGTGCCAGCAGCGTAGAGGCTCATCCACGGGGTGCAGGGGGCTCCTACAATGAGCAGTTCTTC	CASSVEAHPRGAGGSYNEQFF
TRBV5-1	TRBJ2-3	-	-	TGCGCCAGCAACCCCGGGACCGAAAGACCCACAGATACGCAGTATTTT	CASNPGTERPTDTQYF
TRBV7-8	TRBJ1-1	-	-	TGTGCCAGCAGCTTAAGCAGTAGCCCGAACACTGAAGCTTTCTTT	CASSLSSSPNTEAFF
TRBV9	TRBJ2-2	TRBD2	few	TGTGCCAGCAGCGAACATGGACTAGCGGGGCTCACCGGGGAGCTGTTTTTT	CASSEHGLAGLTGELFF
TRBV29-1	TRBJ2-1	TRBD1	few	TGCAGCGTTGTAGAGGGACAGGGGAACAATGAGCAGTTCTTC	CSVVEGQGNNEQFF
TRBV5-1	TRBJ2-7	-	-	TGCGCCAGCAGCTTGGACCAGGGCGTCCACGAGCAGTACTTC	CASSLDQGVHEQYF
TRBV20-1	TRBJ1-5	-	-	TGCAGTGCTAGAGATGTGGGAAATCAGCCCCAGCATTTT	CSARDVGNQPQHF
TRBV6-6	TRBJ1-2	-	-	TGTGCCAGCAGTTACTCGAGGGACGGGGTGGATGGCTACACCTTC	CASSYSRDGVDGYTF
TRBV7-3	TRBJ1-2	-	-	TGTGCCAGCAGCCCAACGACAGGAGCTAACTATGGCTACACCTTC	CASSPTTGANYGYTF
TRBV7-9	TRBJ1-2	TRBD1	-	TGTGCCAGCAGCTTGCAGGGGGAGGACTATGGCTACACCTTC	CASSLQGEDYGYTF
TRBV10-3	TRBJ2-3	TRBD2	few	TGTGCCATCAGTAGCGGGGGGGCCCCAGATACGCAGTATTTT	CAISSGGAPDTQYF
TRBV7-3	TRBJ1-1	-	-	TGTGCCAGCAGGGCCGGAGGGAACACTGAAGCTTTCTTT	CASRAGGNTEAFF
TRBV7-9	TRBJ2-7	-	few	TGTGCCAGCAGCTCGCCAAAAGCGGCAGGGTCCTACGAGCAGTACTTC	CASSSPKAAGSYEQYF
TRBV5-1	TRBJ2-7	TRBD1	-	TGCGCCAGCAGCTTCCTCTTGGACAGGGTGATCGGCGACGAGCAGTACTTC	CASSFLLDRVIGDEQYF
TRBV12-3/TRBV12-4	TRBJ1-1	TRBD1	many	TGTGCCAGCAGTTTCCGGACAGGGCTGAACACTGAAGCTTTCTTT	CASSFRTGLNTEAFF
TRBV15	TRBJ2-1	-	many	TGTGCCACCAGCGTGCAGGACGGTGAGCAGTTCTTC	CATSVQDGEQFF
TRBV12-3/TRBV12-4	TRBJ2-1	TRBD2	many	TGTGCCAGCAGTTTTCCGGGACTATACTACAATGAGCAGTTCTTC	CASSFPGLYYNEQFF
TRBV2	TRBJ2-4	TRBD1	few	TGTGCCAGCAGCGGGGACAGGGAGATCATTCAGTACTTC	CASSGDREIIQYF
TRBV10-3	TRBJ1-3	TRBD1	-	TGTGCCATCAGAAGAGGGGGCAACTCTGGAAACACCATATATTTT	CAIRRGGNSGNTIYF
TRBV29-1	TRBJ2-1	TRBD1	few	TGCAGCGTTTACCCGGGACAGTACAATGAGCAGTTCTTC	CSVYPGQYNEQFF
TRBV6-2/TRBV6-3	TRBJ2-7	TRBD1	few	TGTGCCAGCAGCCTCTTGGGACAGTCCTTCGAGCAGTACTTC	CASSLLGQSFEQYF
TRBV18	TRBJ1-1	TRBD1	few	TGTGCCAGCTCACCTACAGGGGTGCCAGAAGCTTTCTTT	CASSPTGVPEAFF
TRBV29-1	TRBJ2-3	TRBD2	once	TGCTGCGTTGACCCCTCCCCTCTAGCGGGAGAGGCAGATACGCAGTATTTT	CCVDPSPLAGEADTQYF
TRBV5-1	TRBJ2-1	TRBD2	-	TGCGCCACCACGAGCGGGAGCGGATACAATGAGCAGTTCTTC	CATTSGSGYNEQFF
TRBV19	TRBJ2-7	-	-	TGTGCCAGTAGTTTACGACGGAATACCTACGAGCAGTACTTC	CASSLRRNTYEQYF
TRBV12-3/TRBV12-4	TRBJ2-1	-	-	TGTGCCAGCAGTCCTCATCCGACCCCACGAGGGGGTGAGCAGTTCTTC	CASSPHPTPRGGEQFF
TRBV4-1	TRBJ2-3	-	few	TGCGCCAGCAGCCCTAGAGGGGAGGCTTACCCCACAGATACGCAGTATTTT	CASSPRGEAYPTDTQYF
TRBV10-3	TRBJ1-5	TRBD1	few	TGTGCCATCAGTGTTAGGGACAGGAGCAATCAGCCCCAGCATTTT	CAISVRDRSNQPQHF
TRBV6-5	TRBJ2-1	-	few	TGTGCCAGCAGCTTACTGGGCGGGCTATACAATGAGCAGTTCTTC	CASSLLGGLYNEQFF
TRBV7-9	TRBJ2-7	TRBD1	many	TGTGCCAGCGGGGAGACAGGGCCAGCCTACGAGCAGTACTTC	CASGETGPAYEQYF
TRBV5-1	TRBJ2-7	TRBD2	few	TGCGCCAGCAGCTTGCGGGGGGACCACTCCTACGAGCAGTACTTC	CASSLRGDHSYEQYF
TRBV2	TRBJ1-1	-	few	TGTGCCAGCAGTCCCAGTGGGGGGCGGTGGACTGAAGCTTTCTTT	CASSPSGGRWTEAFF
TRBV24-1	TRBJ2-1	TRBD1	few	TGTGCCACCAGTGATTTGTCCGGGACAGGACACGAGCAGTTCTTC	CATSDLSGTGHEQFF
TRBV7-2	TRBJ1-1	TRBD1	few	TGTGCCAGCAGCGTAACCCGGGACAGTGAAGCTTTCTTT	CASSVTRDSEAFF
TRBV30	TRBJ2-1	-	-	TGTGCCTGGAGTGTCACGGCAGGGGATGAGCAGTTCTTC	CAWSVTAGDEQFF
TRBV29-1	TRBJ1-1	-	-	TGCAGCGTTGAGGGAGGGATGAACACTGAAGCTTTCTTT	CSVEGGMNTEAFF
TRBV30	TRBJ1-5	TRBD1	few	TGTGCCTGGGACAGGGGGGATCAGCCCCAGCATTTT	CAWDRGDQPQHF
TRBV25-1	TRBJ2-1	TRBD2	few	TGTGCCAGCAGTGAAGGCCTAGCGGCCTACAATGAGCAGTTCTTC	CASSEGLAAYNEQFF
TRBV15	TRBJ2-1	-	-	TGTGCCACCAGCGGGGTGCGGGTCTACAATGAGCAGTTCTTC	CATSGVRVYNEQFF
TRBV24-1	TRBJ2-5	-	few	TGTGCCACCAGTGACCTGGAGCAAGAGACCCAGTACTTC	CATSDLEQETQYF
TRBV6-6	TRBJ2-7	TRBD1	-	TGTGCCAGCAGTTACCCCGGACAGGGGTACGAGCAGTACTTC	CASSYPGQGYEQYF
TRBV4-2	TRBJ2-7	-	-	TGTGCCAGCAGCCAAGATGTCCAGGGGGGGTACGAGCAGTACTTC	CASSQDVQGGYEQYF
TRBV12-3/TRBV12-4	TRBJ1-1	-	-	TGTGCCAGCAGTCCCCAGGTGGACACTGAAGCTTTCTTT	CASSPQVDTEAFF
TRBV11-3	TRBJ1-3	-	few	TGTGCCAGCAGCTTAAGGGAGAGCTACTCTGGAAACACCATATATTTT	CASSLRESYSGNTIYF
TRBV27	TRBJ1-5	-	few	TGTGCCAGCACCGGAGGAAACTTAAGCCGGGCCAATCAGCCCCAGCATTTT	CASTGGNLSRANQPQHF
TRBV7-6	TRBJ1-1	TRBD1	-	TGTGCCAGCAGCTTGGGGCCTGGCAGGGGGCTTGAAGCTTTCTTT	CASSLGPGRGLEAFF
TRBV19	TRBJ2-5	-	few	TGTGCCAGCGGATCAAAGACCCAGTACTTC	CASGSKTQYF
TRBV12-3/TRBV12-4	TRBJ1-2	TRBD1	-	TGTGCCAGCAGTTTCACAGGGGCTATCTATGGCTACACCTTC	CASSFTGAIYGYTF
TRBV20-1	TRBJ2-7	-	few	TGCAGTGCTATACCACAGGGTACCTTCTCCTACGAGCAGTACTTC	CSAIPQGTFSYEQYF
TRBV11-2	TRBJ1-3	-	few	TGTGCCAGCAGCTTTAGTGTTCGATCGAACACCATATATTTT	CASSFSVRSNTIYF
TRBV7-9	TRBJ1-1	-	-	TGTGCCAGCAGACTTGGATCAGAGCTGAACACTGAAGCTTTCTTT	CASRLGSELNTEAFF
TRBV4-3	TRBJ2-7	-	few	TGCGCCAGCAGCCCCGCCGGAGGGTACTCCTACGAGCAGTACTTC	CASSPAGGYSYEQYF
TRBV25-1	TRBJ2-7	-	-	TGTGCCAGCAGTGGGACGGTCGAGCAGTACTTC	CASSGTVEQYF
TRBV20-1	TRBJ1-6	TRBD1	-	TGCAGTGCTAGATCGGGACAGGGGCCGTCACCCCTCCACTTT	CSARSGQGPSPLHF
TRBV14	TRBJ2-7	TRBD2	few	TGTGCCAGCAGCCTTAGCGGGGACACCTACGAGCAGTACTTC	CASSLSGDTYEQYF
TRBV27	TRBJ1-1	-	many	TGTGCCAGCAGTTTATCGGGGGTGAACACTGAAGCTTTCTTT	CASSLSGVNTEAFF
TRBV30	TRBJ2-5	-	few	TGTGCCTGGAGTGAATGGGGGGGCAGGGAGACCCAGTACTTC	CAWSEWGGRETQYF
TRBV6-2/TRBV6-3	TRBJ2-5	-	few	TGTGCCACCGGGGAGACCCAGTACTTC	CATGETQYF
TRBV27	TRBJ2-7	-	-	TGTGCCAGCAGTTTCGCCGTGACAGAGCTCTCCTACGAGCAGTACTTC	CASSFAVTELSYEQYF
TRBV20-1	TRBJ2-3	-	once	TGCAGTGCTAGAGGGACCGAATACACAGATACGCAGTATTTT	CSARGTEYTDTQYF